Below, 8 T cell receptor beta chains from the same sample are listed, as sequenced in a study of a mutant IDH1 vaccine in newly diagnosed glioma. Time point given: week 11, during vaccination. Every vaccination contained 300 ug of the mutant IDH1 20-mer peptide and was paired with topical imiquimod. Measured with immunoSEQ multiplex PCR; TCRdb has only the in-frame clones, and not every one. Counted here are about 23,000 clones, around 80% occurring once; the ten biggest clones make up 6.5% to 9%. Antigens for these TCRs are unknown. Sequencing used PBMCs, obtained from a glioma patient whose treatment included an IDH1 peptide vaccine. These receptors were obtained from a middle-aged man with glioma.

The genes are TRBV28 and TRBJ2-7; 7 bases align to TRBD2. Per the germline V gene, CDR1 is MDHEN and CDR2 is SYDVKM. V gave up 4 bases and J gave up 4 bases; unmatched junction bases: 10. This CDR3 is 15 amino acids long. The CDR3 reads CASSSASGDVYEQYV. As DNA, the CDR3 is TGTGCCAGCAGTTCAGCTAGCGGAGATGTTTACGAGCAGTACGTC.

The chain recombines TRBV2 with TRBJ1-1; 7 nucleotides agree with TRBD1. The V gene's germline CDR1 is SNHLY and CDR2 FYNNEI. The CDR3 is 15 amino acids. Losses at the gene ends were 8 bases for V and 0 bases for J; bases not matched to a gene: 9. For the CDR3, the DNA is TGTGCCAGCCCTGACAGGGAGGCCATGAACACTGAAGCTTTCTTT. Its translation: CASPDREAMNTEAFF.

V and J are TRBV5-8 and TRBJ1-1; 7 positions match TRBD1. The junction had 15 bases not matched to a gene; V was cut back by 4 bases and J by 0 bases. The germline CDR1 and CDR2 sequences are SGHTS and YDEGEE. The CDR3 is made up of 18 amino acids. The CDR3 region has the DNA TGTGCCAGCAGCCTGAGGGGGCTCCTACTTATCATGAACACTGAAGCTTTCTTT. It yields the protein CASSLRGLLLIMNTEAFF.

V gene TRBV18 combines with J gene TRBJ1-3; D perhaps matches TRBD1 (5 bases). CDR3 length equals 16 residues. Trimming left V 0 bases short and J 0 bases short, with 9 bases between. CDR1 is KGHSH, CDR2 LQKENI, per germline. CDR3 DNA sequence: TGTGCCAGCTCACCACCAGGGGCTAACTCTGGAAACACCATATATTTT. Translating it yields CASSPPGANSGNTIYF.

CDR3 coding DNA: TGCGCCAGCAGCTTGGGGACAGTCTATGGCTACACCTTC. This sequence encodes CASSLGTVYGYTF. V and J are TRBV5-1 and TRBJ1-2; weak D call: TRBD1 (6 bases). Per the germline V gene, CDR1 is SGHRS and CDR2 is YFSETQ. The CDR3 is made up of 13 amino acids. Trimming left V 0 bases short and J 4 bases short, with 7 bases between.

The CDR3 DNA is TGTGCCAGCAGCGGACGGGACAGGCCAGGGGATACGCAGTATTTT. Protein sequence: CASSGRDRPGDTQYF. The genes are TRBV7-2 and TRBJ2-3, with 8 bases matching TRBD1. Germline V CDR1 and CDR2: SGHTA, FQGNSA. With V trimmed by 5 bases and J by 6 bases, 10 bases remained unmatched. This CDR3 region has 15 residues.

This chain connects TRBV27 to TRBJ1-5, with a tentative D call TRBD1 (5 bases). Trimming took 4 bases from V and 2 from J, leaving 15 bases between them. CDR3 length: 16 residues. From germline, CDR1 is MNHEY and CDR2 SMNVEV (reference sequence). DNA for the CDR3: TGTGCCAGCAGTTCATTTCAGGGCTTAGGCAATCAGCCCCAGCATTTT. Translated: CASSSFQGLGNQPQHF.

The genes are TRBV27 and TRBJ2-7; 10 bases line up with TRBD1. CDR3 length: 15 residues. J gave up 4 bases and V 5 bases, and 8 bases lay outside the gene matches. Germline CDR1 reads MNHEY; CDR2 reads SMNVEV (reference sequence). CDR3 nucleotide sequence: TGTGCCAGCAGTCGACAGGGGGCTAGAGGGTACGAGCAGTACGTC. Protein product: CASSRQGARGYEQYV.